These 25 T cell receptor beta chains were sequenced from one sample in a study of neoadjuvant anti-PD-1 for oral cavity cancer. Time point meaning: after neoadjuvant nivolumab, at surgical resection. Sequencing was performed with immunoSEQ multiplex PCR; in TCRdb, only in-frame clones are kept and a portion is missing. The sample yields about 13,000 clones, roughly 67% seen once. Sequenced here: PBMCs, sampled after nivolumab (anti-PD-1) treatment. Receptor source: a person between 40 and 80 years old with oral cavity squamous cell carcinoma.

The chain employs TRBV10-3 and TRBJ1-1, with a weak D call TRBD1 (5 bases). V was shortened by 4 bases and J by 1 base, with 10 bases between the two germline ends. The CDR3 covers 14 residues. CDR1 is ENHRY, CDR2 SYGVKD, per germline. The CDR3 is CAISVDSSNTEAFF. Written as DNA, the CDR3 is TGTGCCATCAGTGTTGACAGCTCGAACACTGAAGCTTTCTTT.

This chain links TRBV14 with TRBJ1-5; no reliable D call. The length of the CDR3 is 8 residues. CDR1 is SGHDN and CDR2 is FVKESK in the germline V gene. The chain's CDR3 is CVSGPQHF. The DNA for the CDR3 is TGTGTCTCGGGGCCCCAGCATTTT.

The gene calls are TRBV29-1 and TRBJ2-1; 10 bases fit TRBD2. Looked up from germline, CDR1 is SQVTM and CDR2 is ANQGSEA. V lost 4 bases and J lost 15; bases outside the gene matches: 12. The CDR3 has 13 residues. The CDR3 bases are TGCAGCGTTGGGGTAGCGGGAGGCCGGAATTCGTTCTTC. This gives the protein CSVGVAGGRNSFF.

This sequence joins TRBV27 and TRBJ1-5; 9 bases fit TRBD1. J lost 0 bases, V lost 4 bases, and 7 bases had no gene match. Germline loops: CDR1 MNHEY, CDR2 SMNVEV (reference sequence). The CDR3 consists of 17 residues. CDR3: CASSSAGDRVSNQPQHF. CDR3 DNA: TGTGCCAGCAGTTCCGCGGGGGACAGGGTTAGCAATCAGCCCCAGCATTTT.

In this sample, this clone turned up once. This chain links TRBV14 with TRBJ2-5; D is possibly TRBD2 (6 bases). CDR1 is SGHDN, CDR2 FVKESK, per germline. V was cut by 4 bases and J by 8 bases, with 20 bases left in between. The CDR3 is made up of 15 amino acids. As DNA, the CDR3 is TGTGCCAGCAGCCTCGGTGACGGGAGAATACGTACCCAGTACTTC. Residues: CASSLGDGRIRTQYF.

The genes are TRBV12-5 and TRBJ2-2, with 8 bases matching TRBD2. The CDR3 extends over 17 amino acids. Trimming removed 0 bases from V and 5 bases from J; junction bases left unmatched: 8. Germline CDR1 LGHNT, CDR2 FRNRAP. The CDR3 sequence is CASGLVRGSGVTGELFF. CDR3 DNA sequence: TGTGCTAGTGGTTTGGTACGAGGTAGCGGGGTAACCGGGGAGCTGTTTTTT.

This chain joins TRBV29-1 and TRBJ2-3, with 8 positions matching TRBD2. The CDR3 is made up of 14 amino acids. CDR1 is SQVTM and CDR2 is ANQGSEA in the germline V gene. Trimming at V came to 4 bases and at J to 4 bases, leaving 7 bases not matched to a gene. CDR3 sequence: CSVGSSGLPDTQYF. CDR3 nucleotide sequence: TGCAGCGTTGGGTCTAGCGGGTTGCCAGATACGCAGTATTTT.

This sequence joins TRBV7-9 and TRBJ2-1; no clear D. Trimming removed 5 bases at V and 4 bases at J, with 18 bases between. This CDR3 has 16 amino acids. The V gene's germline CDR1 is SEHNR and CDR2 FQNEAQ (reference sequence). The CDR3 is CASSTLTVVGYNEQFF. CDR3 coding DNA: TGTGCCAGCAGCACGTTGACCGTGGTTGGATACAATGAGCAGTTCTTC.

The CDR3 loop reads CASSGTGGQPQHF. The CDR3 DNA follows: TGTGCCAGCAGTGGGACAGGAGGTCAGCCCCAGCATTTT. This chain uses TRBV2 with TRBJ1-5; TRBD1 matches at 7 bases. With V trimmed by 4 bases and J by 6 bases, 3 bases remained unmatched. The germline CDR1 and CDR2 sequences are SNHLY and FYNNEI. The CDR3 sequence is 13 residues long.

This clone was seen only a few times. V gene TRBV29-1 combines with J gene TRBJ1-5; D unclear. Germline V CDR1 and CDR2: SQVTM, ANQGSEA. The CDR3 loop spans 14 amino acids. V shed 3 bases and J shed 6 bases, with 15 bases lying between them. CDR3 sequence: CSVDGVLVCQPQHF. The CDR3 DNA is TGCAGCGTTGATGGGGTGCTTGTGTGTCAGCCCCAGCATTTT. Full variable domain (rest looked up from reference TRBV29-1 and TRBJ1-5): SAVISQKPSRDICQRGTSLTIQCQVDSQVTMMFWYRQQPGQSLTLIATANQGSEATYESGFVIDKFPISRPNLTFSTLTVSNMSPEDSSIYLCSVDGVLVCQPQHFGDGTRLSIL.

For the CDR3, the DNA is TGTGCCAGCTCACCACCCGGACAGACTAATGAAGCTTTCTTT. It encodes CASSPPGQTNEAFF. The V gene is TRBV18, the J gene TRBJ1-1; possible D gene TRBD1, 6 bases. The CDR3 runs to 14 residues. Deletions cut 0 bases from V and 7 bases from J, with 12 bases between. Germline V lookup: CDR1 KGHSH, CDR2 LQKENI.

V is TRBV7-2 and J is TRBJ2-6; D gene unclear. The V and J ends lost 5 bases and 0 bases respectively, with 8 bases between them. This CDR3 has 15 amino acids. CDR1 SGHTA and CDR2 FQGNSA come from the germline V gene. CDR3 sequence: CASSLYSSGANVLTF. CDR3 DNA sequence: TGTGCCAGCAGCCTCTACAGCTCTGGGGCCAACGTCCTGACTTTC.

This chain connects TRBV5-1 to TRBJ1-2; TRBD1 aligns across 8 bases. Looked up from germline, CDR1 is SGHRS and CDR2 is YFSETQ. The CDR3 runs to 15 residues. J gave up 4 bases and V 0 bases, and 5 bases lay outside the gene matches. The CDR3 nucleotides are TGCGCCAGCAGCTTGGCAACAGGGGGTCTCTATGGCTACACCTTC. Amino acids: CASSLATGGLYGYTF.

The chain employs TRBV2 and TRBJ1-2, with a tentative D call TRBD1 (6 bases). With 5 bases removed from V and 8 bases from J, the gap between germline ends came to 21 bases. The CDR3 contains 15 residues. The germline gives CDR1 SNHLY, CDR2 FYNNEI. The CDR3, as DNA: TGTGCCAGCAGTTGGAGGGGGGGAGCGATAATGGGCTACACCTTC. Translated, it gives CASSWRGGAIMGYTF.

The rearrangement uses TRBV2 and TRBJ2-1; D is ambiguous. Trimming removed 3 bases at V and 7 bases at J, with 4 bases between. The germline CDR1 and CDR2 sequences are SNHLY and FYNNEI. The CDR3 length is 11 residues. The CDR3 is CASSETNEQFF. In DNA form, the CDR3 reads TGTGCCAGCAGTGAGACGAATGAGCAGTTCTTC.

The CDR3 sequence is CAISAPQGPAGQFF. The CDR3 coding sequence is TGTGCCATCAGTGCCCCACAGGGCCCCGCAGGGCAGTTCTTC. The chain links TRBV10-3 to TRBJ2-1, with D possibly TRBD1 on 6 matching bases. Germline V gene data show CDR1 as ENHRY and CDR2 as SYGVKD. Trimming removed 4 bases from V and 12 bases from J, with 19 bases in between. The CDR3 length is 14 residues.

With regard to this clone: The same CDR3 is also encoded by other DNA sequences in this sample. The genes are TRBV6-5 and TRBJ1-2; 8 bases are shared with TRBD1. Germline V gene data show CDR1 as MNHEY and CDR2 as SVGAGI. This CDR3 region has 16 residues. With 0 bases clipped from V and 1 base from J, the junction kept 4 bases outside the gene matches. The CDR3 region is CASSYSRTGGNYGYTF. The CDR3 DNA reads as TGTGCCAGCAGTTACTCTAGAACAGGGGGTAACTATGGCTACACCTTC.

The V call is TRBV6-5, the J call TRBJ1-4; D might be TRBD1 (5 bases). Trimming cost V 6 bases and J 5 bases, with 13 bases left between them. Germline values: CDR1 MNHEY, CDR2 SVGAGI. The CDR3 is made up of 14 amino acids. DNA of the CDR3: TGTGCCAGCAGCTTTTCCCCAGGGAATGAAAAACTGTTTTTT. As protein: CASSFSPGNEKLFF.

This clone appeared a few times. This CDR3 reads CASSPQQETNTEAFF. The CDR3 bases are TGTGCCAGCTCACCCCAACAAGAAACTAACACTGAAGCTTTCTTT. The chain links TRBV18 to TRBJ1-1; D unclear. The CDR3 runs 15 residues. V lost 3 bases and J lost 2, with 13 bases in between. Germline CDR1 is KGHSH and CDR2 is LQKENI.

The V gene is TRBV9, the J gene TRBJ2-7, with TRBD1 matching 7 bases. With 4 bases clipped from V and 0 bases from J, the junction kept 7 bases outside the gene matches. The length of the CDR3 is 15 residues. The V gene's germline CDR1 is SGDLS and CDR2 YYNGEE. The CDR3 spells CASSLTGSGSYEQYF. The DNA for the CDR3 is TGTGCCAGCAGCCTGACAGGGTCTGGCTCCTACGAGCAGTACTTC.

The V call is TRBV11-2, the J call TRBJ2-7, with TRBD2 matching 12 bases. Germline V gene lookup returns CDR1 SGHAT and CDR2 FQNNGV. This CDR3 has 16 residues. V dropped 3 bases and J dropped 0; count of bases not matched to a gene: 3. The CDR3 DNA follows: TGTGCCAGCAGCTTTTCACTAGCGGGGGGCTCCTACGAGCAGTACTTC. Translated, it gives CASSFSLAGGSYEQYF.

The chain carries TRBV27 and TRBJ2-7; TRBD1 matches 12 bases. This CDR3 has 14 residues. Germline V gene lookup returns CDR1 MNHEY and CDR2 SMNVEV (reference sequence). The trim removed 3 bases at V and 5 bases at J, leaving 2 bases unmatched. CDR3 nucleotide sequence: TGTGCCAGCAGTTTGGGGACAGGGGGCCACGAGCAGTACTTC. It translates to CASSLGTGGHEQYF.

The rearrangement uses TRBV29-1 and TRBJ1-2, with D possibly matching TRBD1 (6 bases). This CDR3 is 13 amino acids long. CDR1 is SQVTM and CDR2 is ANQGSEA in the germline V gene. V was pared by 3 bases and J by 4 bases, with 12 bases between. The CDR3 protein is CSVEQGLGYGYTF. The DNA for the CDR3 is TGCAGCGTTGAGCAGGGGCTGGGCTATGGCTACACCTTC.

In this sample, this clone turned up a few times. The rearrangement uses TRBV7-9 and TRBJ2-1; D unclear. V was shortened by 1 base and J by 1 base, with 14 bases between the two germline ends. The V gene's germline CDR1 is SEHNR and CDR2 FQNEAQ (reference sequence). CDR3 length: 17 amino acids. CDR3 DNA sequence: TGTGCCAGCAGCTTAGATGGACCCCGAGGATCCTACAATGAGCAGTTCTTC. Its translation is CASSLDGPRGSYNEQFF.

The chain combines TRBV6-1 with TRBJ1-4, with D possibly being TRBD1 (6 bases). V was clipped by 4 bases and J by 7 bases, with 16 bases between them. CDR1 is MNHNS, CDR2 SASEGT, per germline. The CDR3 extends over 15 amino acids. The DNA of the CDR3 is TGTGCCAGCAGTGTATCGAGGGGGACGCCTGAAAAACTGTTTTTT. Protein sequence: CASSVSRGTPEKLFF.